This T cell receptor (beta chain) is drawn from a study of blood T cell repertoires in COVID-19. This CDR3 has 17 amino acids. Per germline, CDR1 KGHSH and CDR2 LQKENI. The V and J ends lost 2 bases and 2 bases respectively, with 16 bases between them. The assay was immunoSEQ multiplex PCR, and TCRdb's table has in-frame clones only and misses some. The sample holds about 200,000 clones, roughly 80% seen once. Cohort 3 donors were reported recovered after two negative PCRs, clearance, or symptom resolution. Sequencing input: PBMCs or T cells enriched from blood (not recorded which). The rearrangement uses TRBV18 and TRBJ1-5; tentative D call: TRBD1 (6 bases). The receptor was isolated from a man between 40 and 49 years old who had recovered from COVID-19. Written as DNA, the CDR3 is TGTGCCAGCTCACCAAGGACAGAATCGAATGGCAATCAGCCCCAGCATTTT. This sequence encodes CASSPRTESNGNQPQHF.